The 25 T cell receptor beta chains listed next were all sequenced from one sample in a study of OX40 agonist ivuxolimab in advanced cancers. Assay used: immunoSEQ multiplex PCR; TCRdb lists only in-frame clones, some missing. The table has around 50,000 clones, 83% seen once. Specimen: CD4+ or CD8+ T cells sorted from blood, collected in a trial of the OX40 agonist ivuxolimab. Source of these receptors: an adult with an advanced solid tumor such as melanoma, head and neck, liver or kidney cancer.

The V gene is TRBV11-2, the J gene TRBJ1-1; TRBD1 matches 8 bases. The CDR3 has 16 amino acids. Germline-derived CDR1 and CDR2 are SGHAT and FQNNGV. V lost 2 bases, J lost 4 bases, and 9 bases stayed unmatched. This CDR3 reads CASSLREQGVSTEAFF. The DNA for the CDR3 is TGTGCCAGCAGCTTAAGAGAACAGGGGGTCTCCACTGAAGCTTTCTTT.

The V gene is TRBV30, the J gene TRBJ2-5; unclear D gene. This CDR3 is 11 amino acids long. The ends were cut back, 0 bases at V and 5 bases at J, with 4 bases in the middle. Germline V lookup: CDR1 GTSNPN, CDR2 SVGIG (reference sequence). The CDR3: CAWSVSETQYF. Here the CDR3 DNA reads TGTGCCTGGAGTGTTTCGGAGACCCAGTACTTC. Together with reference TRBV30 and TRBJ2-5, the CDR3 gives the full variable domain: SQTIHQWPATLVQPVGSPLSLECTVEGTSNPNLYWYRQAAGRGLQLLFYSVGIGQISSEVPQNLSASRPQDRQFILSSKKLLLSDSGFYLCAWSVSETQYFGPGTRLLVL.

This clone was detected once. The DNA for the CDR3 is TGTGCCAGCAGCTTAGTCTGGGGGCCGGGGGAGACCCAGTACTTC. It encodes CASSLVWGPGETQYF. The chain is built from TRBV7-7 and TRBJ2-5; the D gene is possibly TRBD1 (6 bases). The CDR3 extends over 15 amino acids. V was pared by 1 base and J by 5 bases, with 14 bases between. In germline, CDR1 is SSHAT, CDR2 FNYEAQ (reference sequence).

V usage is TRBV18 and J usage is TRBJ1-1; no definite D call. V was trimmed by 4 bases and J by 6 bases, leaving 18 bases between them. This CDR3 region has 15 residues. Germline V gene data show CDR1 as KGHSH and CDR2 as LQKENI. The DNA of the CDR3 is TGTGCCAGCTCACGAGGCGGAGGTTCAAGGGCTGAAGCTTTCTTT. The encoded protein is CASSRGGGSRAEAFF.

This sequence joins TRBV19 and TRBJ2-1; the D gene is possibly TRBD2 (6 bases). CDR3 size: 14 residues. Germline CDR1 is LNHDA and CDR2 is SQIVND (reference sequence). Trimming removed 2 bases from V and 9 bases from J, with 14 bases in between. The CDR3, as DNA: TGTGCCAGTAGTATACTAGCGAGTTTGGGTGAGCAGTTCTTC. Its protein is CASSILASLGEQFF.

This chain links TRBV5-4 with TRBJ2-7; D gene uncertain. The V gene lost 0 bases and the J gene lost 4 bases, with 14 bases spanning the gap. The CDR3 has 15 amino acids. CDR1 is SGHNT and CDR2 is YYREEE in the germline V gene (reference sequence). The CDR3 sequence is CASSLARATPYEQYF. The CDR3 nucleotides are TGTGCCAGCAGCTTGGCTAGGGCCACCCCTTACGAGCAGTACTTC.

The chain carries TRBV5-7 and TRBJ2-3, with 7 bases lining up with TRBD1. TRBV5-7 is annotated as an ORF whose role is uncertain. CDR3 length: 17 residues. V was pared by 1 base and J by 1 base, with 9 bases of the junction left unmatched. CDR3 in DNA: TGTGCCAGCAGCTTGTGGGGCGACAGGGATTGCACAGATACGCAGTATTTT. Encoded protein: CASSLWGDRDCTDTQYF.

CDR3 region: CASSPEREGFYEQYF. CDR3 coding DNA: TGTGCCAGTAGTCCCGAGCGGGAGGGGTTCTACGAGCAGTACTTC. The V and J genes are TRBV19 and TRBJ2-7, with 10 bases aligning to TRBD2. Germline CDR1 LNHDA, CDR2 SQIVND (reference sequence). V shed 5 bases and J 3 bases; nucleotides not matched to a gene: 7. The CDR3 contains 15 residues. Drawing the rest from reference TRBV19 and TRBJ2-7, the complete variable domain is DGGITQSPKYLFRKEGQNVTLSCEQNLNHDAMYWYRQDPGQGLRLIYYSQIVNDFQKGDIAEGYSVSREKKESFPLTVTSAQKNPTAFYLCASSPEREGFYEQYFGPGTRLTVT.

The V and J genes are TRBV7-2 and TRBJ2-7; D is perhaps TRBD1 or TRBD2 (5 bases each). The CDR3 is made up of 13 amino acids. CDR1 is SGHTA, CDR2 FQGNSA, per germline. Trimming pared 5 bases from V and 2 bases from J, leaving 10 bases between. The CDR3 spells CASSLGTAYEQYF. The CDR3, as DNA: TGTGCCAGCAGCCTGGGGACGGCCTACGAGCAGTACTTC.

This chain joins TRBV2 and TRBJ1-2, with D unresolved. Trimming removed 1 base from V and 2 bases from J, with 5 bases in between. The CDR3 is 13 amino acids. CDR1 is SNHLY, CDR2 FYNNEI, per germline. The CDR3, as DNA: TGTGCCAGCAGTGAAGTCCCCAACTATGGCTACACCTTC. It encodes CASSEVPNYGYTF.

J is TRBJ1-5 and V is TRBV5-5, with TRBD1 matching 8 bases. The CDR3 loop spans 16 amino acids. With 4 bases clipped from V and 2 bases from J, the junction kept 8 bases outside the gene matches. The germline gives CDR1 SGHKS, CDR2 YYEKEE (reference sequence). The CDR3 nucleotides read TGTGCCAGCAGCGACGCAGGGGGCATGGGCAATCAGCCCCAGCATTTT. Residues: CASSDAGGMGNQPQHF.

This clone ranks as medium-sized. V and J are TRBV28 and TRBJ2-7; perhaps TRBD2 as D (5 bases). V dropped 6 bases and J dropped 7 bases, with 10 bases sitting between them. The germline V gene has CDR1 MDHEN and CDR2 SYDVKM. The CDR3 runs 11 residues. The CDR3 here is CASRRGREQYF. CDR3 nucleotides: TGTGCCAGCAGACGGGGTCGGGAGCAGTACTTC.

The chain is built from TRBV19 and TRBJ2-7; TRBD1 or TRBD2 may be the D gene (6 bases each). Germline CDR1 LNHDA, CDR2 SQIVND (reference sequence). The V and J ends lost 8 bases and 2 bases respectively, with 13 bases between them. CDR3 size: 13 residues. The DNA for the CDR3 is TGTGCCAGTGGCGACGGGGGCCCCTACGAGCAGTACTTC. Encoded protein: CASGDGGPYEQYF.

CDR3 nucleotide sequence: TGTGCCAGCAGCTTCGTCTCGTTTGGTACGGGGGAGCTGTTTTTT. Its translation is CASSFVSFGTGELFF. The chain is built from TRBV11-1 and TRBJ2-2; D call uncertain. CDR1 is SGHAT, CDR2 FQDESV, per germline (reference sequence). This CDR3 is built from 15 residues. V was trimmed by 3 bases and J by 8 bases, leaving 16 bases between them.

This clone was counted only a few times. V and J are TRBV5-1 and TRBJ2-7; 7 nucleotides align to TRBD2. The CDR3 totals 15 residues. Germline assignment: CDR1 SGHRS and CDR2 YFSETQ. Trimming cost V 5 bases and J 5 bases; bases outside gene matches: 13. CDR3 DNA sequence: TGCGCCAGCAGGGCAACGGGAGGAGCGGTCCACGAGCAGTACTTC. Amino acids: CASRATGGAVHEQYF.

This chain links TRBV2 with TRBJ2-3; D is possibly TRBD1 (7 bases). This CDR3 has 15 amino acids. Per the germline V gene, CDR1 is SNHLY and CDR2 is FYNNEI. The germline V and J ends were trimmed by 4 bases and 0 bases, with 11 bases remaining between them. The CDR3 DNA reads as TGTGCCAGCAGTGCGCAGGGGGGTAGCACAGATACGCAGTATTTT. Amino acids: CASSAQGGSTDTQYF. Complete variable domain (other parts from reference TRBV2 and TRBJ2-3): EPEVTQTPSHQVTQMGQEVILRCVPISNHLYFYWYRQILGQKVEFLVSFYNNEISEKSEIFDDQFSVERPDGSNFTLKIRSTKLEDSAMYFCASSAQGGSTDTQYFGPGTRLTVL.

The rearrangement links TRBV5-1 to TRBJ1-4, with 9 bases matching TRBD1. This CDR3 contains 14 residues. From germline, CDR1 is SGHRS and CDR2 YFSETQ. V gave up 4 bases and J gave up 5 bases; unmatched junction bases: 3. Here the CDR3 reads CASSTGTGNEKLFF. Written as DNA, the CDR3 is TGCGCCAGCAGCACCGGGACAGGGAATGAAAAACTGTTTTTT.

The chain combines TRBV18 with TRBJ1-1; D unresolved. Germline loops: CDR1 KGHSH, CDR2 LQKENI. The CDR3 length is 16 residues. Trimming stripped 6 bases from V and 0 bases from J, with 17 bases between. The CDR3, as DNA: TGTGCCAGCTCTGATCTGACACGGACTTTGAACACTGAAGCTTTCTTT. Protein product: CASSDLTRTLNTEAFF.

This chain connects TRBV6-5 to TRBJ2-1; the D gene is possibly TRBD2 (5 bases). CDR1 and CDR2 (germline): MNHEY, SVGAGI. CDR3 length: 15 residues. Between the trimmed V and J ends, which lost 6 bases and 8 bases, there was a span of 20 bases. CDR3 amino acids: CASREKASRWDEQFF. The CDR3 bases are TGTGCCAGCAGGGAGAAGGCTAGCCGGTGGGATGAGCAGTTCTTC.

This clone was seen more than once but under ten times. The rearrangement links TRBV11-3 to TRBJ2-1, with no clear D. CDR1 is SGHNT, CDR2 YENEEA, per germline. The CDR3 is made up of 15 amino acids. V dropped 3 bases and J dropped 5 bases, with 14 bases sitting between them. Written as DNA, the CDR3 is TGTGCCAGCAGCTTTCGTTCTGACGGAGACAATGAGCAGTTCTTC. Translation: CASSFRSDGDNEQFF.

The chain is built from TRBV6-1 and TRBJ2-3; D possibly corresponds to TRBD1 (7 bases). Germline CDR1 reads MNHNS; CDR2 reads SASEGT. The V gene lost 3 bases and the J gene lost 4 bases, with 20 bases spanning the gap. CDR3 size: 17 residues. The CDR3 spells CASSEEGALRSPDTQYF. The CDR3 DNA reads TGTGCCAGCAGTGAGGAGGGGGCCCTTCGGTCCCCAGATACGCAGTATTTT.

J is TRBJ2-7 and V is TRBV27; D ambiguous. The V and J ends lost 2 bases and 5 bases respectively, with 10 bases between them. Germline V lookup: CDR1 MNHEY, CDR2 SMNVEV (reference sequence). The CDR3 length is 13 residues. This CDR3 is CASSLRPFHEQYF. The CDR3 nucleotides are TGTGCCAGCAGTTTACGGCCTTTCCACGAGCAGTACTTC.

The V gene is TRBV15, the J gene TRBJ1-6; TRBD1 aligns across 7 bases. V lost 1 base, J lost 9 bases, and 9 bases stayed unmatched. This CDR3 spans 16 amino acids. In germline, CDR1 is LNHNV, CDR2 YYDKDF (reference sequence). CDR3 DNA: TGTGCCACCAGCAGAGCCTTACCAGGGGGGGGTTCACCCCTCCACTTT. Translation gives CATSRALPGGGSPLHF.

DNA of the CDR3: TGTGCCAGCAGCGTAAGGGACACGCCTCGGGAGCAGTACTTC. This translates into CASSVRDTPREQYF. The chain carries TRBV7-9 and TRBJ2-7; D perhaps matches TRBD1 (6 bases). The CDR3 extends over 14 amino acids. The ends were cut back, 5 bases at V and 7 bases at J, with 18 bases in the middle. Germline values: CDR1 SEHNR, CDR2 FQNEAQ (reference sequence).

The chain couples TRBV6-4 to TRBJ1-2; D unresolved. V dropped 4 bases and J dropped 0 bases, with 12 bases sitting between them. The CDR3 is 15 amino acids. Germline-derived CDR1 and CDR2 are MRHNA and SNTAGT. CDR3 in amino acids: CASSATARTNYGYTF. The CDR3 bases are TGTGCCAGCAGTGCGACGGCGAGGACTAACTATGGCTACACCTTC.